Reported below is one T cell receptor (beta chain). Isolated RNA was reverse transcribed into cDNA used as the sequencing template. Sequenced by immunoSEQ multiplex PCR; TCRdb stores in-frame clones only, minus some. The sample carries under 350,000 clones, roughly 60% recorded once. These data belong to a study of CD8+ T cells in alopecia areata. Germline values: CDR1 ENHRY, CDR2 SYGVKD. This CDR3 spans 14 amino acids. Trimming stripped 7 bases from V and 6 bases from J, with 17 bases between. Treatment defined: oral pan-JAK inhibitor, 5-10 mg twice daily. V and J are TRBV10-3 and TRBJ2-3; tentatively, D is TRBD1 (6 bases). This TCR was sampled from a human donor with alopecia areata. Here the sequenced sample was CD4+ T cells sorted from blood, taken at week 24, from a patient treated with tofacitinib. The CDR3 region has the DNA TGTGCCATCACCTCGGACAGTACCTCCGATACGCAGTATTTT. It yields the protein CAITSDSTSDTQYF.